The 22 T cell receptor beta chains below all came from one sample that was sequenced in a study of T cell responses to AZD1222 COVID-19 vaccine listed by TCRdb under 2021. The sample's time point label is to be understood as: about 28 days (+/-7) after the second vaccine dose. The library was produced with the immunoSEQ multiplex PCR assay. The source is immuneACCESS, and TCRdb retained only in-frame sequences with V and J called. Part of the clones is not carried over; for the studies checked, unresolved V genes explain less than half of this, and the remainder is unexplained. The sample contains over 150,000 clones, about 90% of them found a single time. The ten largest clonotypes hold 11% of the sample. The sequencing here drew on peripheral blood, taken 28 days after the second AZD1222 dose. These receptors were taken from an adult who received the AZD1222 COVID-19 vaccine.

This chain uses TRBV6-5 with TRBJ1-1; 10 nucleotides align to TRBD1. CDR3 size: 14 residues. V lost 4 bases to trimming and J lost 7 bases; unmatched junction nucleotides: 6. Germline CDR1 and CDR2: MNHEY and SVGAGI. As DNA, the CDR3 is TGTGCCAGCAGTTTGGACCGGGACAGGGGTGAAGCTTTCTTT. Translation gives CASSLDRDRGEAFF.

This chain connects TRBV6-5 to TRBJ1-6; no reliable D call. This CDR3 has 14 amino acids. CDR1 and CDR2 from the germline V gene are MNHEY and SVGAGI. Trimming stripped 6 bases from V and 10 bases from J, with 16 bases between. As DNA, the CDR3 is TGTGCCAGCAGCCGTCAGGTCTCCGGATCACCCCTCCACTTT. Translated: CASSRQVSGSPLHF.

This clone was seen more than once but under ten times. The V gene is TRBV2, the J gene TRBJ1-5, with D hard to call. This CDR3 region has 15 residues. Per the germline V gene, CDR1 is SNHLY and CDR2 is FYNNEI. Trimming removed 6 bases at V and 6 bases at J, with 18 bases between. This CDR3 is CASSVGTDEGQPQHF. CDR3 nucleotide sequence: TGTGCCAGCAGCGTAGGCACAGATGAAGGTCAGCCCCAGCATTTT.

The table lists this clone with a few counts. This chain uses TRBV28 with TRBJ1-5; no definite D call. This CDR3 spans 14 amino acids. The ends were cut back, 6 bases at V and 5 bases at J, with 14 bases in the middle. Germline-derived CDR1 and CDR2 are MDHEN and SYDVKM. CDR3 sequence: CASSPHGTDQPQHF. DNA of the CDR3: TGTGCCAGCAGCCCACACGGAACAGATCAGCCCCAGCATTTT.

The J gene is TRBJ2-6, the V gene TRBV15; the D gene could be TRBD1 or TRBD2 (5 bases each). CDR3 size: 19 residues. Germline lookup yields CDR1 LNHNV and CDR2 YYDKDF (reference sequence). Trimming stripped 0 bases from V and 0 bases from J, with 15 bases between. DNA of the CDR3: TGTGCCACCAGCAGAGATCTTGGGGGTGCCCACTCTGGGGCCAACGTCCTGACTTTC. It specifies CATSRDLGGAHSGANVLTF.

This sequence joins TRBV3-1 (or the pseudogene TRBV3-2) and TRBJ1-1; D gene ambiguous. The CDR3 totals 13 residues. The germline V and J ends were trimmed by 0 bases and 7 bases, with 9 bases remaining between them. CDR1 LGHDT and CDR2 YNNKEL come from the germline V gene (reference sequence). CDR3: CASSQEGILEAFF. DNA for the CDR3: TGTGCCAGCAGCCAAGAGGGGATCCTTGAAGCTTTCTTT.

The chain links TRBV6-6 to TRBJ1-1, with 7 bases aligning to TRBD1. Germline V gene data show CDR1 as MNHNY and CDR2 as SVGAGI (reference sequence). The CDR3 spans 14 residues. The V gene end was trimmed by 3 bases and the J gene end by 4 bases; junction bases not matched to a gene: 5. The CDR3 reads CASSYTGEATEAFF. CDR3 in DNA: TGTGCCAGCAGTTATACAGGGGAGGCCACTGAAGCTTTCTTT.

This clone occurred once. The chain carries TRBV18 and TRBJ1-2; D ambiguous. CDR3 length: 14 residues. From germline, CDR1 is KGHSH and CDR2 LQKENI. V lost 3 bases to trimming and J lost 4 bases, with 12 bases between them. CDR3 sequence: CASSPRGSGYGYTF. DNA for the CDR3: TGTGCCAGCTCACCTCGCGGGTCCGGCTATGGCTACACCTTC.

The V gene is TRBV7-6, the J gene TRBJ2-7; 7 positions match TRBD2. Trimming removed 3 bases from V and 6 bases from J; junction bases left unmatched: 8. The CDR3 has 14 amino acids. From germline, CDR1 is SGHVS and CDR2 FNYEAQ. Here the CDR3 reads CASSLYYSGGEQYF. The CDR3 DNA reads as TGTGCCAGCAGCTTGTACTACTCGGGAGGCGAGCAGTACTTC.

The chain links TRBV5-6 to TRBJ1-2; no definite D call. Trimming stripped 7 bases from V and 2 bases from J, with 6 bases between. The germline CDR1 and CDR2 sequences are SGHDT and YYEEEE. The CDR3 loop spans 11 amino acids. CDR3 sequence: CASGQNYGYTF. The CDR3 bases are TGTGCCAGCGGGCAGAACTATGGCTACACCTTC.

Notes on this clone: Other DNA sequences from this sample encode an identical CDR3 as well. This sequence joins TRBV18 and TRBJ2-5, with D hard to call. Trimming left V 3 bases short and J 4 bases short, with 9 bases between. The V gene's germline CDR1 is KGHSH and CDR2 LQKENI. This CDR3 comprises 13 residues. CDR3 nucleotides: TGTGCCAGCTCACCGCCCGTGGGAGAGACCCAGTACTTC. Translated, it gives CASSPPVGETQYF.

A single count supports this clone. J is TRBJ2-2 and V is TRBV7-2, with 8 bases matching TRBD2. The CDR3 is made up of 17 amino acids. CDR1 and CDR2 from the germline V gene are SGHTA and FQGNSA. V lost 5 bases and J lost 4; bases outside the gene matches: 12. In nucleotides, the CDR3 is TGTGCCAGCAGCCCAGCTCGGCTAGCGGGCCCCACCGGGGAGCTGTTTTTT. This codes for CASSPARLAGPTGELFF.

The CDR3 spells CASSLTGGDSSREQFF. The CDR3 coding sequence is TGTGCCAGCAGCTTAACAGGTGGAGACTCCTCCCGTGAGCAGTTCTTC. The rearrangement uses TRBV7-3 and TRBJ2-1, with D unresolved. Germline CDR1 and CDR2: SGHTA and FQGTGA. The CDR3 consists of 16 residues. The V and J ends lost 0 bases and 9 bases respectively, with 18 bases between them.

The genes are TRBV12-3 or TRBV12-4 and TRBJ1-2, with a tentative D call TRBD1 (6 bases). This CDR3 comprises 13 residues. The V end was cut by 5 bases, the J end by 4 bases, with 11 bases between. The DNA for the CDR3 is TGTGCCAGCAGTCCTCAGGGGTTCTATGGCTACACCTTC. Residues: CASSPQGFYGYTF.

The chain is built from TRBV7-3 and TRBJ1-1; 7 positions agree with TRBD1. Trimming took 1 base from V and 3 from J; bases not matched to a gene: 2. Looked up from germline, CDR1 is SGHTA and CDR2 is FQGTGA. This CDR3 has 14 residues. For the CDR3, the DNA is TGTGCCAGCAGCTTAAACGGACAGGACACTGAAGCTTTCTTT. This sequence encodes CASSLNGQDTEAFF.

CDR3 sequence: CASSRDRGLYNEQFF. The CDR3 nucleotides read TGTGCCAGCAGTAGGGACAGGGGCCTCTACAATGAGCAGTTCTTC. The chain links TRBV7-9 to TRBJ2-1; 10 bases fit TRBD1. The CDR3 loop spans 15 amino acids. The germline gives CDR1 SEHNR, CDR2 FQNEAQ (reference sequence). Trimming took 6 bases from V and 3 from J; bases not matched to a gene: 5.

This chain links TRBV11-2 with TRBJ1-6, with a possible D match to TRBD1 (5 bases). This CDR3 contains 15 residues. Trimming pared 2 bases from V and 5 bases from J, leaving 10 bases between. Germline CDR1 is SGHAT and CDR2 is FQNNGV. The CDR3 sequence: CASSLRGVDNSPLHF. Here the CDR3 DNA reads TGTGCCAGCAGCTTAAGGGGTGTGGATAATTCACCCCTCCACTTT. Supplemented by reference TRBV11-2 and TRBJ1-6, the full variable domain reads EAGVAQSPRYKIIEKRQSVAFWCNPISGHATLYWYQQILGQGPKLLIQFQNNGVVDDSQLPKDRFSAERLKGVDSTLKIQPAKLEDSAVYLCASSLRGVDNSPLHFGNGTRLTVT.

This chain uses TRBV27 with TRBJ2-6; no firm D call. Trimming removed 1 base at V and 0 bases at J, with 7 bases between. The CDR3 consists of 16 residues. The germline CDR1 and CDR2 sequences are MNHEY and SMNVEV (reference sequence). The CDR3 loop is CASSLWPNSGANVLTF. The CDR3 DNA reads as TGTGCCAGCAGTTTATGGCCGAACTCTGGGGCCAACGTCCTGACTTTC.

The chain links TRBV7-8 to TRBJ1-2; 9 nucleotides align to TRBD1. The CDR3 contains 15 residues. The germline gives CDR1 SGHVS, CDR2 FQNEAQ. Losses at the gene ends were 4 bases for V and 4 bases for J; bases not matched to a gene: 7. The CDR3 nucleotides read TGTGCCAGCAGCTGGGACAGGGCCCAGCCCTATGGCTACACCTTC. This encodes CASSWDRAQPYGYTF.

This clone was seen just once. This chain connects TRBV6-5 to TRBJ1-4; D remains ambiguous. This CDR3 is built from 13 residues. CDR1 MNHEY and CDR2 SVGAGI come from the germline V gene. V was cut by 7 bases and J by 3 bases, with 9 bases left in between. The CDR3 here is CASIRSANEKLFF. CDR3 DNA: TGTGCCAGCATTAGGTCCGCTAATGAAAAACTGTTTTTT.

V and J are TRBV7-9 and TRBJ1-2, with D perhaps matching TRBD1 (5 bases). Germline assignment: CDR1 SEHNR and CDR2 FQNEAQ (reference sequence). This CDR3 has 12 residues. Trimming removed 5 bases from V and 7 bases from J, with 11 bases in between. The CDR3 nucleotides are TGTGCCAGCAGCCGAGACAGTCGTGGCTACACCTTC. It yields the protein CASSRDSRGYTF.

The rearrangement joins TRBV29-1 to TRBJ1-2, with D possibly TRBD1 on 5 matching bases. This CDR3 contains 14 residues. Trimming shortened V by 7 bases and J by 2 bases, and 17 bases separated the two germline ends. Germline V gene data show CDR1 as SQVTM and CDR2 as ANQGSEA. The CDR3 coding sequence is TGCAGCGCCGGGACCCGCAGCCGCAACTATGGCTACACCTTC. Protein: CSAGTRSRNYGYTF.